This T cell receptor beta chain derives from a study of cytomegalovirus exposure and HLA in healthy donors (dated by TCRdb to between 2016 and 2019). Regarding the study in general: In an earlier analysis of some 610 of the donors, approximately 300 Gb of sequence data and approximately 120 million unique TCR beta sequences from about 190 million T cells were reported. Along with the roughly 700-subject first cohort, a separate validation cohort of about 110 different subjects was used. To study patterns of TCR occurrence, a later analysis re-analyzed previously published TCR beta repertoires from hundreds of donors and added high-resolution HLA genotyping. All discovery cohort repertoires had been generated on a single sequencing platform. HLA typing included class I and class II loci at four-digit resolution. Typing coverage varied by locus: about 620-630 donors for A, B, C, DRB1 and DQB1; roughly 500 for DQA1; around 570 for DPA1; roughly 450 for DPB1. Genome-wide SNP genotypes for about 60% of the 666 donors were used in a later genetic analysis, which treated that subset as a discovery cohort. An earlier analysis of a few hundred of the donors applied high-throughput TCR beta sequencing to assess whether each TCR beta V gene segment acted as functional or pseudogenic. On average, around 240,000 unique TCR beta nucleotide sequences were sequenced per donor among 350 to 400 genotyped donors of the cohort, with roughly 20% of those sequences being non-productive. The study was designed to test whether signatures of past pathogen exposure could be identified by cataloging public T cell receptors. Five DR-DQ haplotypes were treated as single units for association and clustering because of strong linkage in the cohort. In the later analysis, no new phenotypic data were used to find candidate immune exposures; instead, reliance was placed on TCR beta sequences and their occurrence across donors. Of the roughly 410 genotyped donors, less than 90% were placed in the genetic ancestry cluster associated with self-reported Caucasian donors. Roughly 300 gigabases of sequencing data and approximately 85 million unique TCR sequences were included in an early release covering 550 to 650 HLA-typed donors. The T cell repertoires of 666 subjects were profiled by immunosequencing and related to cytomegalovirus serostatus. Donor age, sex, ethnicity and CMV serostatus were compiled together with the repertoire data. To predict cytomegalovirus infection status, the study combined high-throughput TCR immunosequencing, statistical association of individual TCRs with disease status, and machine learning.

Libraries were built with the immunoSEQ multiplex PCR assay. The multiplex PCR relied on a mix of 60 forward primers for TCR Vbeta segments and 13 reverse primers for TCR Jbeta segments. The CDR3 region of rearranged TCR beta genes was amplified from genomic DNA by a multiplex PCR assay. Amplified TCR beta libraries were sequenced as 87-base-pair reads on the Illumina HiSeq System. For the original study's pipeline: A later analysis counted about 80 million unique TCR beta chains across the 550 to 750 repertoires, and 9.5 million to 11 million of these chains were shared by at least two donors. Raw reads were error-corrected and collapsed into unique sequences by a nearest-neighbor algorithm in which closely related sequences were merged to remove PCR and sequencing errors. Alignment of CDR3 sequences to IMGT reference sequences was used to assign V, D and J gene segments. Each retained sequence needed at least a six-nucleotide match to both a V gene segment and a J gene segment. A rearrangement counted as productive if the CDR3 had no stop codons and remained in frame with V and J, and every other rearrangement counted as non-productive. CDR3 was defined by IMGT convention, running from the second conserved V-encoded cysteine to the conserved J-encoded phenylalanine. In an earlier analysis of 550 to 650 of the donors, sequences lacking an unambiguous match to a single V gene segment were excluded. An earlier analysis of fewer than 650 of the donors classified V segments as functional when productive rearrangements were above 56.7% and as segregating when the standard deviation between donors was above 5%. A statistical classification framework was developed to diagnose cytomegalovirus status using the catalog of TCR beta chain sequences. In a later analysis, V and J genes were assigned by comparing TCR nucleotide sequences against IMGT/GENE-DB human TR gene sequences. Using the TCRdist pipeline, a later analysis assigned CDR3 sequences along with most-parsimonious VDJ recombination scenarios. A later analysis defined each TCR beta chain by its CDR3 amino acid sequence plus V-gene family, and excluded reads lacking a unique V-gene family. In a later analysis, approximately 640 highly shared, low-generation-probability nucleotide sequences were removed to address suspected cross-contamination and a sequencing artifact. A later analysis calculated a clonal expansion index for each public chain from normalized within-repertoire ranks of inferred template counts. In a later analysis, generation probabilities were computed with a VDJ recombination model fitted to out-of-frame rearrangements, and the resulting probabilities were checked against IGoR. Hypergeometric tests were used in a later analysis to score TCR-TCR, TCR-HLA and TCR-CMV co-occurrence, with a repertoire-size bias correction applied to the TCR pairs. To estimate false discovery rates, a later analysis permuted the HLA or CMV assignments 20 times. A later analysis grouped co-occurring TCRs with DBSCAN, adding TCRdist sequence similarity when clustering within HLA-allele-positive subsets. For co-occurrence clustering, repertoires with fewer than 30,000 or more than 120,000 public chains were excluded, along with a handful of repertoires with anomalous nucleotide sharing. Entries here come from immuneACCESS through TCRdb and include only in-frame sequences with V and J called. Some clones fail to appear in such tables; in the studies checked, an unresolved V gene covers under half of the shortfall, and the cause of the remainder is unknown. That table furnishes V, J and clone size, whereas the DNA furnished D and trimming. Counted in this sample were 130,000 or so clones; around 80% of them appeared once. The ten largest clones capture 2.5% to 3% of the sample.

Taken from cysteine to phenylalanine, the CDR3 has 17 residues. CDR3 DNA is the only sequence kept; it has 51 bases, read in frame from the first base. CDR1 is given as MNHEY and CDR2 as SMNVEV, both from the germline V gene (reference sequence). Ends trimmed: V by 1 base, J by 2 bases; bases unmatched to a gene: 5. Comment on this clone: The antigen it recognizes is unknown. Qualities for individual bases were not recorded, and no much larger clone is one base off.

General findings and caveats noted by the study authors: Linkage disequilibrium might explain the correlated functional status among segregating V segments, but an unknown experimental factor could not be excluded. Only TCR beta chains were sequenced in this cohort, and the absence of alpha or paired-chain data limited detectable features. In a later analysis, TCR association rates were found to vary across HLA loci, with the most associated TCRs seen for DRB1 alleles and the fewest for HLA-C alleles. In a later analysis, HLA-associated TCR beta chains were found to be more clonally expanded and to have lower generation probabilities than equally common non-associated chains. Assigning TCR associations to individual alleles was difficult when HLA alleles, especially DR and DQ, strongly co-occurred. Immune exposure information for the cohort was limited to CMV serostatus. In a later genetic analysis, a missense DCLRE1C variant was associated with V-gene and J-gene trimming of TCR beta chains, and the association was replicated in an independent cohort. The study listed 170 or so TCR beta chains as associated with cytomegalovirus. A further reported finding was that TCR beta sequences accurately predicted the HLA-A and HLA-B alleles for most subjects in the first cohort. In vitro tests confirmed that three of the cytomegalovirus-associated TCR beta chains recognize cytomegalovirus antigens. The classifier was reported to diagnose cytomegalovirus status with high specificity and sensitivity in both the original cohort and the validation cohort. Most CMV-associated TCR beta chains appeared to be HLA-restricted in a later analysis, and the HLA associations seemed to be driven largely by CMV exposure. In a later analysis, several top co-occurrence clusters were reported to appear linked to parvovirus B19, influenza, CMV and Epstein-Barr virus. Most TCR sequences were seen in very few donors, while some public TCRs were found in many individuals. HLA typing was unavailable for some donors at each locus, so association tests used only the typed subset. An earlier analysis of around 500 of the donors showed that most TCR beta V segments appeared in productive rearrangements either about 87% or about 30% of the time, which broadly matched IMGT annotations. A cluster of highly shared sequence variants was judged likely to be a technical artifact of the sequencing pipeline. At a false discovery rate of 0.05, a later analysis linked about 16,000 TCR beta sequences to specific HLA alleles. Presence/absence analyses assumed roughly uniform sequencing depth across donors, an assumption that may not hold. Because counts were too low, some 17 rarely observed V segments, including chromosome 9 orphons, were left out of the earlier analysis of a few hundred of the donors. It was suggested by the authors that the approach could potentially be generalized to other disease states and immunological phenotypes. A later genetic analysis reported fewer N-insertions in productive TCRs among donors in an Asian-associated ancestry cluster than the roughly 650-donor mean. Because the 87-base-pair reads could not distinguish some IMGT-functional V segments, including TRBV6-2 and TRBV6-3, those segments were excluded.

The cohort was made up of hundreds of healthy bone marrow donors. At the time of sampling, every cohort member was nominally healthy, though immune exposures that went unrecorded were likely present. The donor tested CMV seropositive, placing the donor among the 289 seropositive members of the cohort. A peripheral blood sample was collected from each donor, and TCR beta sequencing was performed on peripheral blood mononuclear cells. Genomic DNA extraction from the blood cell samples was performed with the Qiagen DNeasy Blood Extraction Kit. The sequence derives from a young woman in good health and CMV-seropositive. The rearranged chain carries TRBV27 and TRBJ2-3; 11 bases in the junction line up with TRBD2. What was sequenced was PBMCs. The nucleotides are TGTGCCAGCAGTTTATATGTAGCGGGGGGGCACACAGATACGCAGTATTTT. This codes for CASSLYVAGGHTDTQYF.